The 5 T cell receptor beta chains listed next were all sequenced from one sample in a study of identical twins' blood T cells. TCRdb ran MiXCR on the 5' RACE reads and lists one entry per CDR3 protein. The data hold roughly 380,000 distinct CDR3 sequences, with roughly 28% observed a single time. The material sequenced was PBMCs. The receptors come from a woman between 18 and 50 years old in good health.

This chain connects TRBV5-1 to TRBJ1-3; the D gene is possibly TRBD1 (5 bases). Germline assignment: CDR1 SGHRS and CDR2 YFSETQ. This CDR3 is 16 amino acids long. With 2 bases removed from V and 3 bases from J, the gap between germline ends came to 15 bases. CDR3: CASSFGGVLGGNTIYF. In nucleotides, the CDR3 is TGCGCCAGCAGCTTCGGGGGAGTACTAGGTGGAAACACCATATATTTT.

The chain combines TRBV20-1 with TRBJ1-2, with D possibly being TRBD1 (6 bases). Germline V gene sequence: CDR1 DFQATT, CDR2 SNEGSKA (reference sequence). The CDR3 length is 14 residues. Trimming removed 3 bases at V and 8 bases at J, with 19 bases between. CDR3 region: CSASLVQGKRGYTF. CDR3 DNA: TGCAGTGCTAGTCTCGTACAGGGTAAAAGAGGCTACACCTTC.

This clonotype has at least ten counts. In nucleotides, the CDR3 is TGTGCCAGCAGCCCAGCGGGAGCTCCCTCCTACAATGAGCAGTTCTTC. The encoded protein is CASSPAGAPSYNEQFF. The chain employs TRBV6-6 and TRBJ2-1; 8 bases line up with TRBD2. V lost 6 bases, J lost 0 bases, and 7 bases stayed unmatched. This CDR3 is 16 amino acids long. Germline values: CDR1 MNHNY, CDR2 SVGAGI (reference sequence).

This clonotype appeared a few times. This chain links TRBV20-1 with TRBJ1-6, with D maybe TRBD1 (5 bases). In germline, CDR1 is DFQATT, CDR2 SNEGSKA (reference sequence). Trimming pared 3 bases from V and 0 bases from J, leaving 12 bases between. The CDR3 totals 16 residues. CDR3 DNA: TGCAGTGCTAGTGCCACACAGGTCTCCTATAATTCACCCCTCCACTTT. It codes for CSASATQVSYNSPLHF.

J is TRBJ1-1 and V is TRBV10-3; D perhaps matches TRBD1 (6 bases). V dropped 9 bases and J dropped 6 bases, with 14 bases sitting between them. Per germline, CDR1 ENHRY and CDR2 SYGVKD. The CDR3 has 12 amino acids. The DNA for the CDR3 is TGTGCCATTAGGGGGGGTAACGCTGAAGCTTTCTTT. It yields the protein CAIRGGNAEAFF.